This T cell receptor beta chain was identified during a study of OX40 agonist ivuxolimab in advanced cancers. Background on the study: Ivuxolimab, an agonist antibody against OX40 (CD134), was given to patients. Recorded diagnoses for dose-escalation patients were hepatocellular carcinoma, melanoma, renal cell or head and neck cancer. Findings of the study overall: Low normalized clonal expansion also occurred in some nonresponding patients.

The table lists this clone with a few counts. Its target is not known. With 6 bases clipped from V and 4 bases from J, the junction kept 2 bases outside the gene matches. Germline CDR1 SNHLY, CDR2 FYNNEI. The CDR3 runs 14 residues. Libraries were prepared by immunoSEQ multiplex PCR; TCRdb keeps only in-frame clonotypes and omits some of them. The table has approximately 47,000 clones, more than 70% seen once. The V call is TRBV2, the J call TRBJ1-3; TRBD1 matches 11 bases. The TCR originated in an adult with an advanced solid tumor such as melanoma, head and neck, liver or kidney cancer. The source material was CD4+ or CD8+ T cells sorted from blood, sampled in a trial of the OX40 agonist ivuxolimab. The CDR3 is CASRDRGLGNTIYF. CDR3 DNA sequence: TGTGCCAGCAGGGACAGGGGGCTGGGAAACACCATATATTTT.